This T cell receptor beta chain was captured by sequencing in a study of identifying expanded T cells in peripheral blood. Comment on this clone: The antigen is not known.

TCRdb's table, derived via immunoSEQ multiplex PCR, lists solely in-frame clones and lacks some. This sample has 60,000 or so clones; over 80% occur once, and the top ten carry 15% to 20%. Study results and limitations: Technical replicates showed roughly 1.2 changed clones; approximately 2 weeks approximately 15; four weeks 19. Variance in clone template counts between two-week samples significantly increased with total template count across all healthy donors.

During the collection period, no donor immune events like infections were recorded. CDR3 length: 11 residues. The germline gives CDR1 MNHNS, CDR2 SASEGT. V was trimmed by 5 bases and J by 10 bases, leaving 9 bases between them. Material: blood. The V and J genes are TRBV6-1 and TRBJ1-5; tentatively, D is TRBD1 (5 bases). The receptor comes from a person aged 18 to 69 in good health. CDR3 DNA sequence: TGTGCCAGCAGTCAGGGATCACCCCAGCATTTT. As protein: CASSQGSPQHF.